This T cell receptor (beta chain) stems from a study of T cells in Graves' hyperthyroidism and ophthalmopathy (dated by TCRdb to about 2019). Background for the entire study: Peripheral blood samples were taken at initial diagnosis, before any treatment was given. Thyroid tissue and blood T-cell repertoires from six Graves' hyperthyroidism patients were also compared in the study. For training and testing, the roughly 93 patients in the discovery cohort were randomly divided in a 7:3 ratio. After sampling, hyperthyroidism patients received methimazole starting at 30 mg daily, and ophthalmopathy patients received high-dose intravenous methylprednisolone. To identify TCR V-J signatures that set the groups apart, the researchers used a discovery cohort of approximately 98 patients, made up of 40 to 45 with Graves' ophthalmopathy and about 55 with stable Graves' hyperthyroidism. According to the paper, TCR Vbeta CDR3 sequencing was carried out on 120 to 150 peripheral blood samples, which came from 40 to 45 ophthalmopathy, approximately 72 hyperthyroidism and about 17 progressor patients. Prospective prediction of ophthalmopathy was tested in an independent validation cohort consisting of about 20 hyperthyroidism patients and around 17 patients who later progressed to ophthalmopathy. The investigation overall reported the following: In cross-validation, a model built on a 13 V-J signature told ophthalmopathy apart from stable hyperthyroidism with under 90% sensitivity and about 81% specificity, and in testing the same model reached 80%/75%. No statistical method was used to set the sample size in advance, and investigators knew the group allocation. In validation, progression to ophthalmopathy was predicted by the model with almost 71% sensitivity and 72% to 85% specificity, a median of approximately 7.1 months before onset. Most expanded thyroid clonotypes (frequency above 0.001) were also found in blood, which suggests that blood repertoires may mirror thyroid immune responses.

The TCR beta CDR3 regions were amplified from the RNA transcripts. The first round of RT-PCR for the TCR CDR3 was performed with the HTBI primer set and the Qiagen OneStep RT-PCR kit. The libraries were constructed in a second round of multiplex PCR and then size-selected and purified. The libraries were sequenced on an Illumina HiSeq2000 using paired-end 100 bp reads. Concerning the study's data processing: SOAPnuke was used to process the raw data, removing reads that contained adapters or uncalled bases, had a mean Phred below 15, or lacked an exact match to the constant primer or identifier. High-quality paired reads were merged using COPE v1.2.5, and each unique nucleotide sequence was defined as a clonotype. Clonotypes were aligned to IMGT TRBV, TRBD and TRBJ reference segments using MiTCR v1.1. The analysis was restricted to V-J combinations with a frequency above 0.0001, which together covered roughly 99% of the repertoires. The TCS score was defined as the ratio of F50 (clonal expansion) to E x V (chaos), calculated using BLOSUM62-based TCRdist between CDR3 peptides within each V-J. Welch's t-statistics and random forest reduced approximately 520 V-J features to 13, which were used in a naive Bayes classifier (R e1071). TCRdb trimmed public reads at Q25 via fastp, called clones via MiXCR and kept in-frame beta chains. Each CDR3 protein gets just one entry, which takes the most common genes and DNA from the rows behind it. These V and J calls derive from TCRdb rather than the authors' analysis. The sample table lists 730,000 or so distinct CDR3 sequences, around a sixth of them with a count of one. The ten most abundant clones make up around 17% of the sample.

Hyperthyroidism patients were aged 18 to 65 years and newly diagnosed, with disease duration of less than 2 months. The study excluded patients with uncontrolled infections, other autoimmune diseases, pregnancy or lactation. Clinical symptoms, serum thyroxine and TRAb, thyroid ultrasound, and orbital computed tomography formed the basis for the diagnoses. For progressor patients, blood was drawn at the first diagnosis of hyperthyroidism, before any ophthalmopathy symptoms had appeared. Ficoll-Paque density gradient centrifugation was used to isolate PBMCs from about 9 ml of fresh peripheral blood. Progressor patients were initially diagnosed with Graves' hyperthyroidism and developed ophthalmopathy during follow-up. Total RNA was extracted with Trizol reagent, and quality was checked on an Agilent 2100 Bioanalyzer. As regards this clonotype: No cognate antigen has been identified for it. No qualities accompany the bases; no much larger clone lies one base away.

Sequenced input: blood. The TCR originated in a woman aged 45-65 years with Graves' hyperthyroidism that later progressed to Graves' ophthalmopathy.

The nucleotide sequence reads as follows: TGTGCCAGCAGAGAAAGGGGGGGAACCTACAATGAGCAGTTCTTC. This gives the protein CASRERGGTYNEQFF. Recombination connected TRBV6-1 to TRBJ2-1; a tentative D match to TRBD2 spans 7 bases. The CDR3 sequence holds 15 residues, the cysteine and phenylalanine included. The read is trimmed to its CDR3 DNA, 45 bases read in frame from base 1. CDR1 and CDR2, per the germline V gene, are MNHNS and SASEGT. Between the V and J ends, shortened by 6 bases and 2 bases respectively, the junction contains 14 bases.